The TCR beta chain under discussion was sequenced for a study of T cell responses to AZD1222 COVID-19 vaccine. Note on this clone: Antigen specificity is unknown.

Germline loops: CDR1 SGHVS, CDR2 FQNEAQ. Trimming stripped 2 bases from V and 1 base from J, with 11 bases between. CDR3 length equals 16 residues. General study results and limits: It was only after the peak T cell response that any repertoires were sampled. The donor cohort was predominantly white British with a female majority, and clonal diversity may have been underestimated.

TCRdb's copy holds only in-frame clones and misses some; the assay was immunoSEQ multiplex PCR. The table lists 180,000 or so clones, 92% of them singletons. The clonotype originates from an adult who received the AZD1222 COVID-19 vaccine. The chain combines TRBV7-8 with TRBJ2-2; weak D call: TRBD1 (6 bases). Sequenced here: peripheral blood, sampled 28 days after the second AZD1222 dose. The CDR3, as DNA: TGTGCCAGCAGCTTAAACCCCAGGGGGAACACCGGGGAGCTGTTTTTT. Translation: CASSLNPRGNTGELFF.